This passage covers 22 T cell receptor beta chains from one sample sequenced in a study of radiation and T cells in renal cell carcinoma. Time point given: baseline pretreatment blood. Indicated treatment: 15 Gy SBRT to primary tumor, nephrectomy 4 weeks later. Repertoires were generated with immunoSEQ multiplex PCR, while TCRdb's copy carries only in-frame clones and drops some. Of about 150,000 clones in the sample, roughly nine tenths were seen once. The material was blood, obtained from a patient whose treatment included radiotherapy and nephrectomy. All receptors derive from a woman aged 70-85 years with renal cell carcinoma.

The chain carries TRBV30 and TRBJ2-1; no firm D call. The ends were cut back, 3 bases at V and 4 bases at J, with 13 bases in the middle. The CDR3 runs 14 residues. CDR1 and CDR2 (germline): GTSNPN, SVGIG (reference sequence). Here the CDR3 DNA reads TGTGCCTGGAGGGGGTACTACGCTTACAATGAGCAGTTCTTC. Translation gives CAWRGYYAYNEQFF.

This clone came up a few times. The chain combines TRBV7-2 with TRBJ1-2; D gene uncertain. Per germline, CDR1 SGHTA and CDR2 FQGNSA. The V and J ends lost 0 bases and 1 base respectively, with 3 bases between them. The CDR3 has 13 amino acids. CDR3 sequence: CASSLAHNYGYTF. The CDR3 DNA reads as TGTGCCAGCAGCTTAGCGCATAACTATGGCTACACCTTC.

This chain connects TRBV7-9 to TRBJ1-4; TRBD1 might be the D (5 bases). The germline V and J ends were trimmed by 5 bases and 5 bases, with 9 bases remaining between them. This CDR3 has 13 residues. Germline V gene data show CDR1 as SEHNR and CDR2 as FQNEAQ (reference sequence). The DNA of the CDR3 is TGTGCCAGCAGCCGGGGGGAAAATGAAAAACTGTTTTTT. Its translation is CASSRGENEKLFF.

A few counts support this clone. The chain links TRBV4-2 to TRBJ2-2; D is unclear. V lost 1 base and J 7 bases, leaving 13 bases between the germline ends. This CDR3 has 15 amino acids. CDR1 and CDR2 from the germline V gene are LGHNA and YNFKEQ. CDR3 loop: CASSQGVRVIGELFF. CDR3 sequence (DNA): TGTGCCAGCAGCCAAGGCGTCCGGGTTATCGGGGAGCTGTTTTTT.

The chain employs TRBV19 and TRBJ1-2; D unresolved. The CDR3 has 13 residues. Deletions cut 8 bases from V and 0 bases from J, with 10 bases between. Per the germline V gene, CDR1 is LNHDA and CDR2 is SQIVND (reference sequence). The CDR3 DNA sequence: TGTGCCAGTCGGCGAGGGTCTAACTATGGCTACACCTTC. Residues: CASRRGSNYGYTF.

This clone was seen once. DNA of the CDR3: TGTGCCAGTAGTGACCGGGGTAACACTGAAGCTTTCTTT. Protein product: CASSDRGNTEAFF. V is TRBV19 and J is TRBJ1-1; D gene unclear. This CDR3 has 13 amino acids. Trimming cost V 5 bases and J 2 bases, with 9 bases left between them. Germline lookup yields CDR1 LNHDA and CDR2 SQIVND (reference sequence).

CDR3 sequence: CATSRDTVEAFF. The DNA for the CDR3 is TGTGCCACCAGCAGAGATACAGTAGAAGCTTTCTTT. The chain carries TRBV15 and TRBJ1-1; no clear D. CDR1 is LNHNV and CDR2 is YYDKDF in the germline V gene (reference sequence). Trimming took 0 bases from V and 8 from J, leaving 7 bases between them. The length of the CDR3 is 12 residues.

The rearrangement links TRBV5-1 to TRBJ1-1, with D hard to call. The CDR3 length is 14 residues. Germline CDR1 SGHRS, CDR2 YFSETQ. V gave up 0 bases and J gave up 2 bases, with 8 bases separating them. CDR3 in DNA: TGCGCCAGCAGCTTGGCAGAGCCAAACACTGAAGCTTTCTTT. This codes for CASSLAEPNTEAFF.

V is TRBV9 and J is TRBJ2-7, with D perhaps TRBD1 (5 bases). This CDR3 contains 14 residues. Germline-derived CDR1 and CDR2 are SGDLS and YYNGEE. Trimming took 7 bases from V and 6 from J, leaving 20 bases between them. This chain's CDR3 is CASRKAGKVCEQYF. CDR3 nucleotides: TGTGCCAGCCGCAAGGCAGGGAAGGTTTGCGAGCAGTACTTC.

In its sample, this clone was seen once. This chain joins TRBV4-1 and TRBJ1-4, with D hard to call. CDR1 and CDR2 (germline): MGHRA, YSYEKL. Trimming removed 4 bases from V and 1 base from J, with 13 bases in between. The CDR3 is 16 residues long. The CDR3 sequence: CASSPLLGGTNEKLFF. CDR3 DNA: TGCGCCAGCAGCCCCCTACTAGGCGGAACTAATGAAAAACTGTTTTTT.

CDR3 nucleotide sequence: TGTGCCAGCAGTAGCTTGGGTCAAGAGACCCAGTACTTC. Translating it yields CASSSLGQETQYF. This sequence joins TRBV6-1 and TRBJ2-5; D remains unclear. Germline loops: CDR1 MNHNS, CDR2 SASEGT. There are 13 residues in the CDR3. Deletions cut 5 bases from V and 2 bases from J, with 9 bases between.

The CDR3 region is CASSGDSYGYTF. Here the CDR3 DNA reads TGTGCCAGCAGTGGTGACAGCTATGGCTACACCTTC. The chain carries TRBV6-5 and TRBJ1-2, with D maybe TRBD1 (5 bases). The CDR3 is made up of 12 amino acids. The ends were cut back, 5 bases at V and 4 bases at J, with 8 bases in the middle. Germline V gene sequence: CDR1 MNHEY, CDR2 SVGAGI.

This clone was observed once. J is TRBJ2-1 and V is TRBV15; D possibly corresponds to TRBD1 (5 bases). The V gene's germline CDR1 is LNHNV and CDR2 YYDKDF (reference sequence). The CDR3 is made up of 14 amino acids. V lost 1 base to trimming and J lost 7 bases, with 11 bases between them. CDR3 in amino acids: CATSRGQLVNEQFF. CDR3 coding DNA: TGTGCCACCAGCAGAGGACAGCTTGTGAATGAGCAGTTCTTC.

This chain connects TRBV28 to TRBJ2-3; 9 bases agree with TRBD1. With 5 bases clipped from V and 3 bases from J, the junction kept 6 bases outside the gene matches. The germline CDR1 and CDR2 sequences are MDHEN and SYDVKM. The CDR3 runs to 15 residues. CDR3 DNA: TGTGCCAGCAGTCCAACAGGGGGCAAAACAGATACGCAGTATTTT. Translating gives CASSPTGGKTDTQYF.

This clone was seen only once. The chain links TRBV9 to TRBJ1-2; TRBD1 aligns across 7 bases. J was trimmed by 3 bases and V by 3 bases; bases with no gene match: 11. The CDR3 loop spans 16 amino acids. CDR1 is SGDLS and CDR2 is YYNGEE in the germline V gene. The CDR3 reads CASSGHPTGNHYGYTF. CDR3 coding DNA: TGTGCCAGCAGCGGCCACCCGACAGGGAACCACTATGGCTACACCTTC.

This clone was recorded once. The CDR3 protein is CASSLTSGRVGEKLFF. The CDR3 region has the DNA TGTGCCAGCAGTTTGACCTCCGGCAGGGTGGGTGAAAAACTGTTTTTT. This chain connects TRBV2 to TRBJ1-4, with D possibly matching TRBD1 (5 bases). This CDR3 comprises 16 residues. Germline V gene data show CDR1 as SNHLY and CDR2 as FYNNEI. V was cut by 5 bases and J by 7 bases, with 20 bases left in between. The whole variable domain, remainder taken from reference TRBV2 and TRBJ1-4, is EPEVTQTPSHQVTQMGQEVILRCVPISNHLYFYWYRQILGQKVEFLVSFYNNEISEKSEIFDDQFSVERPDGSNFTLKIRSTKLEDSAMYFCASSLTSGRVGEKLFFGSGTQLSVL.

The V gene is TRBV7-2, the J gene TRBJ1-5; 7 nucleotides match TRBD1. J was trimmed by 7 bases and V by 2 bases; bases with no gene match: 5. The germline CDR1 and CDR2 sequences are SGHTA and FQGNSA. The CDR3 runs 14 residues. The CDR3 nucleotides read TGTGCCAGCAGCTTAATATCAGGGGGACAGCCCCAGCATTTT. This codes for CASSLISGGQPQHF.

This rearrangement joins TRBV5-1 to TRBJ2-3; unclear D gene. CDR3 length: 14 residues. The V gene's germline CDR1 is SGHRS and CDR2 YFSETQ. Trimming left V 4 bases short and J 4 bases short, with 13 bases between. The CDR3 loop reads CASSPRTYPDTQYF. The CDR3, as DNA: TGCGCCAGCAGCCCCCGGACGTATCCAGATACGCAGTATTTT.

The chain links TRBV6-1 to TRBJ1-2; TRBD1 is a possible D gene (5 bases). Trimming shortened V by 7 bases and J by 0 bases, and 9 bases separated the two germline ends. Germline V CDR1 and CDR2: MNHNS, SASEGT. The length of the CDR3 is 13 residues. The CDR3 DNA reads TGTGCCAGCAACGGACACGCTAACTATGGCTACACCTTC. Translation: CASNGHANYGYTF.

CDR3 sequence (DNA): TGTGCCTGGAGACAGGGGCCGACATCTGAGCAGTTCTTC. The encoded protein is CAWRQGPTSEQFF. This sequence joins TRBV30 and TRBJ2-1; 7 bases match TRBD1. This CDR3 has 13 residues. Trimming took 3 bases from V and 9 from J; bases not matched to a gene: 8. The germline V gene has CDR1 GTSNPN and CDR2 SVGIG (reference sequence). Using reference TRBV30 and TRBJ2-1 for the parts outside the CDR3, the full variable domain is SQTIHQWPATLVQPVGSPLSLECTVEGTSNPNLYWYRQAAGRGLQLLFYSVGIGQISSEVPQNLSASRPQDRQFILSSKKLLLSDSGFYLCAWRQGPTSEQFFGPGTRLTVL.

V usage is TRBV6-4 and J usage is TRBJ2-4, with a possible D match to TRBD1 (6 bases). Germline-derived CDR1 and CDR2 are MRHNA and SNTAGT. V was shortened by 2 bases and J by 2 bases, with 16 bases between the two germline ends. There are 17 residues in the CDR3. CDR3 coding DNA: TGTGCCAGCAGTGACCCCTATGACAGGTCGACCAAAAACATTCAGTACTTC. Its protein product is CASSDPYDRSTKNIQYF.

The J gene is TRBJ2-3, the V gene TRBV27, with 8 bases identical to TRBD2. J lost 2 bases, V lost 5 bases, and 12 bases had no gene match. CDR1 and CDR2 from the germline V gene are MNHEY and SMNVEV (reference sequence). This CDR3 has 17 amino acids. CDR3 loop: CASSPLGGGPNTDTQYF. DNA of the CDR3: TGTGCCAGCAGTCCACTTGGCGGGGGGCCCAACACAGATACGCAGTATTTT.